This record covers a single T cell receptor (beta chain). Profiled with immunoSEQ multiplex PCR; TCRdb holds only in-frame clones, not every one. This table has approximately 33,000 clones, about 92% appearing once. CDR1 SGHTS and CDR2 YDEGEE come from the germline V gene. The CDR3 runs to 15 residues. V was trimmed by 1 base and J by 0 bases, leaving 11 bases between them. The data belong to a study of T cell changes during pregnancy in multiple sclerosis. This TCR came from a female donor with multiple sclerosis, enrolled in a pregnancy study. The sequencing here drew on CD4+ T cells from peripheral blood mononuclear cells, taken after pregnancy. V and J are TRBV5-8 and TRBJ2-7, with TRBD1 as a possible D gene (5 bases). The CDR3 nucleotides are TGTGCCAGCAGCTTGAGGTCAGGGCCCTCCTACGAGCAGTACTTC. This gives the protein CASSLRSGPSYEQYF.